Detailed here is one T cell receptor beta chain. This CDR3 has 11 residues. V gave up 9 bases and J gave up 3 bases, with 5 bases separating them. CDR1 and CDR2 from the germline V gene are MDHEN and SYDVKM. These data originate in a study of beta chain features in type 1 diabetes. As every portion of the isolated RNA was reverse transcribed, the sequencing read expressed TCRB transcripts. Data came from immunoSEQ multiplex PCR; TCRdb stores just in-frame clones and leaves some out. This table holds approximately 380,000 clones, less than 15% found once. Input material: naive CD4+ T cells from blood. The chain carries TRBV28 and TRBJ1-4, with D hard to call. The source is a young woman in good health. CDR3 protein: CASTPNEKLFF. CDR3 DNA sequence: TGTGCCAGTACTCCTAATGAAAAACTGTTTTTT.